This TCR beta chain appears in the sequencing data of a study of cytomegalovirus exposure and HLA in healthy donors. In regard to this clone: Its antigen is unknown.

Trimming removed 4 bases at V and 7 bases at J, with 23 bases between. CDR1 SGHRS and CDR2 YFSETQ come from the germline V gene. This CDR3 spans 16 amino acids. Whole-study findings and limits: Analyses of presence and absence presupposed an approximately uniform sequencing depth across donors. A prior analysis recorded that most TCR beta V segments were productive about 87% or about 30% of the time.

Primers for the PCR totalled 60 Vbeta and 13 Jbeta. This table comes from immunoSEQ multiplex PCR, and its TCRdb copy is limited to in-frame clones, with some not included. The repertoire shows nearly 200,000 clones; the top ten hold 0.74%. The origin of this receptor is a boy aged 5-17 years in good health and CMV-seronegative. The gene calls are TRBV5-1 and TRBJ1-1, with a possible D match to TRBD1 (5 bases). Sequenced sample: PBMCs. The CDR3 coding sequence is TGCGCCAGCAGCCAGGCGACGGCGGGGCTTGGGGGTGAAGCTTTCTTT. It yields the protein CASSQATAGLGGEAFF.